The entry below gives a single T cell receptor (beta chain) sequence along with its context. Its antigen remains undetermined. No per-base quality is available; no much larger clone lies one base away. The immunoSEQ Assay was the method used to sequence TCRbeta CDR3 regions. After extraction, genomic DNA underwent amplification by bias-controlled multiplex PCR, followed by high-throughput sequencing. As for the original processing: To quantify the absolute abundance of every unique TCRbeta CDR3 region, sequences were collapsed and filtered. T cell fraction was estimated by normalizing TCRbeta template counts to usable DNA, with usable DNA measured through amplification of reference genes found in all nucleated cells. Repertoire TCRs were annotated as SARS-CoV-2-specific by exact matching of V gene, CDR3 amino acid sequence and J gene to a known reactive TCR set. MIRA supplied the reference SARS-CoV-2 TCR set, which was filtered for enrichment in COVID-19-positive ImmuneCODE repertoires so that public or cross-reactive TCRs were removed. Using the MIRA antigens, annotated TCRs were further analysed by specific ORF or by position within an ORF. Breadth was defined as annotated unique rearrangements over total unique productive rearrangements; depth was the summed frequency of those rearrangements. TCR breadth was compared between groups using two-sided Wilcoxon rank-sum tests. TCRdb provides this immuneACCESS table in a form limited to in-frame rearrangements. Some clones are lacking; in checked studies, under half of them reflect an unresolved V gene, and why the rest are absent is not known. The V and J calls and the clone size are those of that table, but D and trimming were determined from the DNA. Here the sample has more than 400,000 clones; 90% occur a single time. The ten largest make up less than 4.5% of the sample.

The germline V gene (reference sequence) sets CDR1 to LGHDT and CDR2 to YNNKEL. The CDR3 contains 12 residues, cysteine and phenylalanine counted. Of the read, only the CDR3 DNA is kept; its 36 bases are in frame from base 1. V and J lose 11 bases and 0 bases, and a span of 8 bases separates them. The data originate from a study of Ad26.COV2.S vaccination and SARS-CoV-2 variants listed by TCRdb under 2021. Regarding the complete study: Vaccine-arm donors came from COV1001, a multicentre, randomized, double-blind, placebo-controlled phase I-IIa trial of Ad26.COV2.S in healthy adults. Ad26.COV2.S was given intramuscularly at 5x10^10 or 1x10^11 viral particles, as a single shot or as two shots 56 days apart. TCRbeta repertoire sequencing served as the tool for gauging how specific and how broad the SARS-CoV-2-reactive T cell receptors were following Ad26.COV2.S vaccination. The TCR-sequenced set comprised around 30 samples: approximately 19 Ad26.COV2.S vaccine recipients, 5 placebo recipients and 8 SARS-CoV-2 convalescent individuals. Participants in the trial were split at random into five groups of five each, receiving low-dose or high-dose Ad26.COV2.S once or twice, or else placebo on both occasions. Blinding of investigators to trial group allocation was maintained during experiments and outcome assessment. Findings and caveats that apply to the study as a whole: The authors noted that the TCR breadth and depth analyses may have underestimated total T cell responses. The study lacked the statistical power to compare responses across vaccine doses or regimens. After vaccination, spike-specific CD8+ and CD4+ T cell responses were reported to show substantial breadth. Non-spike TCR breadth was comparable between vaccine and placebo recipients, consistent with the vaccine containing only spike. Compared with placebo recipients, Ad26.COV2.S recipients showed higher spike-specific TCR breadth (P = 0.0014).

This sample's treatment or condition label indicates: approximately 18 received Ad26.COV2.S at low or high dose, single or two shots; about 5 received placebo; per-sample allocation not given. For vaccine and placebo recipients, the sequenced repertoires came from samples collected on day 63 after the first injection. In Cohort 1b, more than 20 adults aged 18-55 years were enrolled at a single site in Boston, USA, between 29 July and 7 August 2020. As a vaccine, Ad26.COV2.S was a replication-incompetent adenovirus type 26 vector that expressed a prefusion-stabilized SARS-CoV-2 spike protein derived from the original Wuhan strain.

This sample comprised peripheral blood, obtained in a trial of Ad26.COV2.S vaccine versus placebo. The receptor comes from a person aged 18-65 years who received the Ad26.COV2.S COVID-19 vaccine or a placebo. The sequence links TRBV3-1 (or the pseudogene TRBV3-2) to TRBJ1-3; a confident D gene designation cannot be given. For the CDR3, the sequence is CASVSSGNTIYF. The nucleotide sequence is given as TGTGCCTCGGTTAGCTCTGGAAACACCATATATTTT.